The 5 T cell receptor beta chains reported below all come from one sample, sequenced in a study of blood T cell repertoires in COVID-19. Clones were read by immunoSEQ multiplex PCR, and TCRdb kept only the in-frame ones, dropping some. The repertoire consists of 200,000 to 250,000 clones, with around 80% occurring once and the leading ten covering less than 20%. Sequencing was done on a sample of peripheral blood. The receptors originated from a man aged 25-40 years with active or convalescent COVID-19.

The rearrangement uses TRBV5-4 and TRBJ1-6; D possibly corresponds to TRBD1 (6 bases). The germline gives CDR1 SGHNT, CDR2 YYREEE (reference sequence). The CDR3 has 14 amino acids. Trimming pared 4 bases from V and 9 bases from J, leaving 14 bases between. This chain's CDR3 is CASSRTQGSSPLHF. The DNA for the CDR3 is TGTGCCAGCAGCCGGACACAGGGCAGTTCACCCCTCCACTTT.

This clone was seen a handful of times. This sequence joins TRBV7-2 and TRBJ2-3; a weak D match, TRBD2 (7 bases). CDR1 SGHTA and CDR2 FQGNSA come from the germline V gene. This CDR3 has 14 amino acids. Trimming took 3 bases from V and 5 from J, leaving 12 bases between them. CDR3 amino acids: CASSFRGGRDTQYF. The CDR3 DNA sequence: TGTGCCAGCAGCTTTAGGGGGGGGAGAGATACGCAGTATTTT.

This clone came up once. The genes are TRBV30 and TRBJ1-6, with 7 bases matching TRBD1. V was clipped by 1 base and J by 10 bases; unmatched bases: 4. In germline, CDR1 is GTSNPN, CDR2 SVGIG (reference sequence). This CDR3 contains 13 residues. The CDR3: CAWSEDRASPLHF. The CDR3 DNA sequence: TGTGCCTGGAGTGAAGACAGGGCGTCACCCCTCCACTTT.

The rearrangement links TRBV4-1 to TRBJ2-5; D call uncertain. The V end was cut by 3 bases, the J end by 5 bases, with 13 bases between. Germline values: CDR1 MGHRA, CDR2 YSYEKL. The CDR3 spans 14 residues. The CDR3 loop reads CASSQERIGETQYF. The CDR3 DNA reads as TGCGCCAGCAGCCAGGAAAGAATCGGGGAGACCCAGTACTTC.

J is TRBJ1-1 and V is TRBV5-1, with no clear D. The CDR3 is 14 residues long. V was clipped by 4 bases and J by 5 bases, with 15 bases between them. Germline CDR1 SGHRS, CDR2 YFSETQ. The CDR3 DNA reads as TGCGCCAGCAGCAGGGATCTGGGAGGGACTGAAGCTTTCTTT. As protein: CASSRDLGGTEAFF.